This record covers a single TCR beta chain. Its antigen is unknown. The data were produced by immunoSEQ multiplex PCR, yet TCRdb's version contains in-frame clones alone and is incomplete. The data show roughly 38,000 clones, with about 85% seen just once and 2.5% to 3% held by the top ten. This sample is drawn from a study of OX40 agonist ivuxolimab in advanced cancers. About the study: Partial responses were seen in three patients, one with hepatocellular carcinoma and two with cutaneous melanoma. Study-wide points: Dosing at 0.1 to 3.0 mg/kg was accompanied by clonal expansion of CD4+ and CD8+ blood T cells by week 6. Some patients without response likewise showed low normalized clonal expansion.

CDR3 length: 16 amino acids. The V gene's germline CDR1 is LNHDA and CDR2 SQIVND (reference sequence). V lost 8 bases, J lost 5 bases, and 24 bases lay in between. The chain carries TRBV19 and TRBJ1-2, with D perhaps matching TRBD1 (6 bases). The sequence derives from an adult with an advanced solid tumor such as melanoma, head and neck, liver or kidney cancer. Specimen: CD4+ or CD8+ T cells sorted from blood, collected in a trial of the OX40 agonist ivuxolimab. The chain's CDR3 is CASHKGGSGDVYGYTF. The CDR3 DNA is TGTGCCAGTCACAAGGGGGGTTCGGGAGACGTTTATGGCTACACCTTC. Full variable domain (remainder filled in from reference TRBV19 and TRBJ1-2): DGGITQSPKYLFRKEGQNVTLSCEQNLNHDAMYWYRQDPGQGLRLIYYSQIVNDFQKGDIAEGYSVSREKKESFPLTVTSAQKNPTAFYLCASHKGGSGDVYGYTFGSGTRLTVV.